This T cell receptor beta chain was recovered during a study of identical twins. The CDR3 covers 12 residues. Trimming cost V 1 base and J 7 bases, with 7 bases left between them. In TCRdb, the 5' RACE reads were re-called with MiXCR into one record per CDR3 protein. The table has about 470,000 distinct CDR3 sequences, about 24% seen once; the top ten hold about 3%. The sample holds many counts of this clonotype. These same data were also listed under a study on T cells expressing NK-cell markers. As reported in that work: The study drew TCR beta repertoires from sorted CD3+CD56+NKG2C+, CD3+CD56+NKG2C- and CD3+CD56-NKG2C+ T cells. Out of eight donors sequenced, seven tested HCMV-seropositive and the remaining one seronegative. A few donors' CD3+CD56-NKG2C+ cells were dominated by the same clonotypes.

Sequenced input: CD4+ T cells sorted from blood. The TCR comes from a woman younger than 30 in good health. The chain recombines TRBV12-3 or TRBV12-4 with TRBJ1-1; D remains ambiguous. The CDR3 nucleotides read TGTGCCAGCAGTTTAGTAGGCAGTGAAGCTTTCTTT. This translates into CASSLVGSEAFF.